This record covers a single TCR beta chain. What it binds is not known. 5'RACE template switching added a universal primer site and UMIs to TCR cDNA. Each CDR3 protein gets one entry after TCRdb re-called the 5' RACE reads with MiXCR. The table records around 100,000 distinct CDR3 sequences, under 9% of them present only once. The data derive from a study of T cells after yellow fever vaccination. Study at large: SMART-Seq v4 Ultra Low Input prepared libraries from low-cell fractions.

With 7 bases removed from V and 1 base from J, the gap between germline ends came to 7 bases. The CDR3 is 12 residues long. Per germline, CDR1 MNHEY and CDR2 SVGEGT. Overall study results and limits: Clonotype sharing between CD4 and CD8 compartments was small. In post-booster samples, most primary-vaccination clones reappeared (just under 97% CD4, about 91% CD8).

Specimen: CD8+ T cells sorted from PBMCs, collected 45 days after the yellow fever booster vaccination. The genes are TRBV6-2 or TRBV6-3 and TRBJ2-5; no firm D call. The TCR was taken from a young man who received the YFV17D yellow fever vaccine. The CDR3 region has the DNA TGTGCCAGCACGCAGACCCAAGAGACCCAGTACTTC. Its protein product is CASTQTQETQYF.